This TCR beta chain was sequenced in a study of blood T cells in healthy people across ages. Points from the study as a whole: In long-lived donors, naive CD4+ cell counts and diversity exceeded those of aged donors. Reliance upon unsorted PBMCs precluded definitive naive versus antigen-experienced comparison.

This clonotype was observed a handful of times. Antigen: not known. Through a sample-barcoded 5' primer and a J-beta primer mix, a second PCR was run for roughly 7 to 11 cycles. Individual samples furnished no less than 3 million CDR3-containing paired-end reads apiece. TCRdb used MiXCR to reprocess the 5' RACE reads, holding one entry per CDR3 protein. Of about 630,000 distinct CDR3 sequences in the sample, roughly 21% were seen once. Isolated per sample were at least 6 million PBMCs. Input material: blood. The receptor was isolated from a man between 65 and 79 years old in good health.

This chain's CDR3 is CSARDGGRSSYNEQFF. CDR3 bases: TGCAGTGCTAGAGATGGGGGACGGAGCTCCTACAATGAGCAGTTCTTC. The V and J genes are TRBV20-1 and TRBJ2-1; D tentatively fits TRBD1 or TRBD2 (5 bases each). The V end was cut by 0 bases, the J end by 0 bases, with 12 bases between. This CDR3 has 16 amino acids. Germline lookup yields CDR1 DFQATT and CDR2 SNEGSKA (reference sequence).